This T cell receptor beta chain comes out of a study of cytomegalovirus exposure and HLA in healthy donors. This clone was observed a few times. The antigen is undetermined. 60 Vbeta and 13 Jbeta primers were used in PCR. Using immunoSEQ multiplex PCR, the repertoire was profiled, and TCRdb retains in-frame clones only, with some absent. The sample records 97,000 or so clones, roughly 80% being singletons. The study sampled nominally healthy donors, though unrecorded immune exposures were likely. Whole-study findings and limits: Some V segments, including TRBV6-2 and TRBV6-3, were excluded as indistinguishable. Further analysis, carried out later, found HLA-associated TCR beta chains more clonally expanded than equally common other chains.

Germline trimming cut 7 bases from V and 2 bases from J; bases unmatched to any gene: 12. Germline V gene sequence: CDR1 GTSNPN, CDR2 SVGIG (reference sequence). The CDR3 length is 15 residues. The genes are TRBV30 and TRBJ2-3, with 7 bases lining up with TRBD2. This TCR was recovered from a middle-aged man in good health and CMV-seronegative. The sample taken for sequencing was PBMCs. The CDR3, as DNA: TGTGCCTCCTCGCGCTCGGGGGGACTCACAGATACGCAGTATTTT. This gives the protein CASSRSGGLTDTQYF.